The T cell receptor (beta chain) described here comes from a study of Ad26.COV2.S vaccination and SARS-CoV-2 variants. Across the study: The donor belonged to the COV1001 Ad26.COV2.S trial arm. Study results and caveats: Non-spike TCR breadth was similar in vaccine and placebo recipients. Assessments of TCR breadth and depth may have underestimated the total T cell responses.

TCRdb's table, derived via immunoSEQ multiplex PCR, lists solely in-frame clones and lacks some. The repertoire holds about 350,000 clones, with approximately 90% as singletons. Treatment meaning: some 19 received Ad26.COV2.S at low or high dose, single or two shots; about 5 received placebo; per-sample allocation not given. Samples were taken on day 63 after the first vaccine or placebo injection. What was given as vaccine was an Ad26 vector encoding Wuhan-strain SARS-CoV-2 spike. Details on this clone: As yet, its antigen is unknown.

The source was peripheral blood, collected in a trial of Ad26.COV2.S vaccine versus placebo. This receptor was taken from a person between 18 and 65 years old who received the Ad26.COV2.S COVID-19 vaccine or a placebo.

This CDR3 reads CASSLGLAGVHEQFF. Here the CDR3 DNA reads TGTGCCAGCAGCTTAGGACTAGCGGGAGTTCATGAGCAGTTCTTC. The V call is TRBV11-3, the J call TRBJ2-1, with 12 positions matching TRBD2. The CDR3 totals 15 residues. The junction had 3 bases not matched to a gene; V was cut back by 1 base and J by 8 bases. Germline V gene sequence: CDR1 SGHNT, CDR2 YENEEA.